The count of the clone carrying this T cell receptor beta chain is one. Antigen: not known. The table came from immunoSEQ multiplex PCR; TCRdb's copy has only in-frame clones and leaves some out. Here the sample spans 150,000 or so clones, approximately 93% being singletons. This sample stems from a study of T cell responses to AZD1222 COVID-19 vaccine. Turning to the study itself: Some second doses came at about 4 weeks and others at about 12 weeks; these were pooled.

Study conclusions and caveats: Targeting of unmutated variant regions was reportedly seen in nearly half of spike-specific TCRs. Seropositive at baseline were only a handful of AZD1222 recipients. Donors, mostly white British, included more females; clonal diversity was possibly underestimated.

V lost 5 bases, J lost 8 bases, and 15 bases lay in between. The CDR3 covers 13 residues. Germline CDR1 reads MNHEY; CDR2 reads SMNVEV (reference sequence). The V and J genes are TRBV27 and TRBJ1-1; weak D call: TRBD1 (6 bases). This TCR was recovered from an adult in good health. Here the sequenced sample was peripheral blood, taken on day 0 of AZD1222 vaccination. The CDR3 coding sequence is TGTGCCAGCAGTCGGAGTAGGGGGAGAGAAGCTTTCTTT. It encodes CASSRSRGREAFF.